These 8 T cell receptor beta chains share one sample of origin, sequenced in a study of post-analysis software for immune sequencing data. Incorporated into the TCR beta cDNA libraries were unique molecular identifiers, which served to reduce PCR and sequencing biases. A single record per CDR3 protein comes from TCRdb applying MiXCR to the PCR reads. Here the sample spans some 240,000 distinct CDR3 sequences, about 38% being singletons. For these TCRs, the target antigens are not known. General study results and limits: Five TRBV segments, including TRBV5-6, TRBV5-1 and TRBV20-1, were more frequent in patients than controls.

The sample consisted of blood. These receptors all come from a girl between 10 and 17 years old with multiple sclerosis.

This clonotype was observed many times. The V call is TRBV5-6, the J call TRBJ1-2; 7 positions agree with TRBD1. Germline CDR1 reads SGHDT; CDR2 reads YYEEEE. Trimming cost V 3 bases and J 6 bases; bases outside gene matches: 14. The length of the CDR3 is 16 residues. In DNA form, the CDR3 reads TGTGCCAGCAGCTCGCCCACAGGGGTCCGGATAGATGGCTACACCTTC. This sequence encodes CASSSPTGVRIDGYTF.

The sample holds many counts of this clonotype. The rearrangement joins TRBV29-1 to TRBJ2-1; 12 bases are shared with TRBD2. V shed 1 base, J shed 2 bases, and the junction held 9 bases outside the gene matches. This CDR3 region has 18 residues. Looked up from germline, CDR1 is SQVTM and CDR2 is ANQGSEA. The CDR3 spells CSVEVGLAGGPAYNEQFF. In nucleotides, the CDR3 is TGCAGCGTTGAAGTCGGGCTAGCGGGGGGGCCGGCCTACAATGAGCAGTTCTTC.

Turning to this clonotype: Given a much more abundant clone one base away, this may be a read error. The chain has TRBV7-9 and TRBJ2-7; D is uncertain. Trimming removed 1 base from V and 3 bases from J, with 4 bases in between. Germline-derived CDR1 and CDR2 are SEHNR and FQNEAQ (reference sequence). CDR3 length: 12 amino acids. The CDR3 sequence: CASSLDFYEQYF. For the CDR3, the DNA is TGTGCCAGCAGCTTAGACTTCTACGAGCAGTACTTC.

This clonotype appeared many times. The V and J genes are TRBV20-1 and TRBJ1-1; D is perhaps TRBD1 (5 bases). CDR3 length equals 13 residues. V was trimmed by 0 bases and J by 8 bases, leaving 13 bases between them. The germline CDR1 and CDR2 sequences are DFQATT and SNEGSKA (reference sequence). CDR3 region: CSAREFRAGEAFF. CDR3 nucleotides: TGCAGTGCTAGAGAGTTCCGCGCAGGGGAAGCTTTCTTT.

This clonotype was seen only a few times. V is TRBV29-1 and J is TRBJ1-2, with D maybe TRBD1 (5 bases). This CDR3 is built from 16 residues. CDR1 SQVTM and CDR2 ANQGSEA come from the germline V gene. Trimming removed 7 bases at V and 2 bases at J, with 23 bases between. The CDR3 coding sequence is TGCAGCGCCGGCCAGGATGGGGGAGTTGGGAACTATGGCTACACCTTC. Amino acid sequence: CSAGQDGGVGNYGYTF.

This chain links TRBV7-8 with TRBJ2-6; D gene unclear. Germline values: CDR1 SGHVS, CDR2 FQNEAQ. The CDR3 sequence is 15 residues long. Trimming shortened V by 1 base and J by 0 bases, and 4 bases separated the two germline ends. The CDR3 here is CASSLDRSGANVLTF. The CDR3 DNA is TGTGCCAGCAGCTTAGACCGCTCTGGGGCCAACGTCCTGACTTTC. The full variable domain, with the rest looked up from reference TRBV7-8 and TRBJ2-6, is GAGVSQSPRYKVAKRGQDVALRCDPISGHVSLFWYQQALGQGPEFLTYFQNEAQLDKSGLPSDRFFAERPEGSVSTLKIQRTQQEDSAVYLCASSLDRSGANVLTFGAGSRLTVL.

This clonotype was seen repeatedly, ten times or more. The V gene is TRBV6-1, the J gene TRBJ1-1; weak D call: TRBD1 (5 bases). CDR3 length: 16 amino acids. V lost 6 bases to trimming and J lost 2 bases, with 19 bases between them. Germline V gives CDR1 MNHNS, CDR2 SASEGT. The CDR3 here is CASRGTAPLGNTEAFF. In DNA, the CDR3 is TGTGCCAGCAGAGGGACCGCTCCTCTGGGAAACACTGAAGCTTTCTTT.

On this clonotype: A read error may be the cause here, since a much bigger clone is one base away. The chain links TRBV10-3 to TRBJ2-1, with 7 bases aligning to TRBD1. The CDR3 has 11 residues. The trim removed 6 bases at V and 12 bases at J, leaving 5 bases unmatched. The V gene's germline CDR1 is ENHRY and CDR2 SYGVKD. The CDR3 sequence: CAIRGGQVQFF. CDR3 bases: TGTGCCATCAGGGGTGGACAGGTGCAGTTCTTC.